This T cell receptor (beta chain) stems from a study of PD-1 blockade in classical Hodgkin lymphoma. On the study more broadly: Every 2 weeks, patients got 3 mg/kg intravenous nivolumab.

V was trimmed by 0 bases and J by 0 bases, leaving 7 bases between them. This CDR3 region has 14 residues. The germline V gene encodes CDR1 SGHRS and CDR2 YFSETQ. This table comes from immunoSEQ multiplex PCR, and its TCRdb copy is limited to in-frame clones, with some not included. The table records just under 30,000 clones, about 70% of them present only once. All patients experienced relapse after autologous stem cell transplantation, and brentuximab vedotin exposure was variable. The study, taken as a whole, reports: Baseline TCR diversity was reportedly lower in newly diagnosed patients than in healthy donors. It was reported as lower still in relapsed/refractory patients. Complete responders had baseline diversity similar to newly diagnosed patients.

Details on this clone: Its antigen is as yet unknown.

The chain combines TRBV5-1 with TRBJ2-7, with D perhaps matching TRBD2 (5 bases). The sequence was collected from a human donor with classical Hodgkin lymphoma. The sample was peripheral blood mononuclear cells (PBMCs), taken before the second cycle of nivolumab. CDR3 nucleotides: TGCGCCAGCAGCTTGGGGACTGTCTCCTACGAGCAGTACTTC. This codes for CASSLGTVSYEQYF.